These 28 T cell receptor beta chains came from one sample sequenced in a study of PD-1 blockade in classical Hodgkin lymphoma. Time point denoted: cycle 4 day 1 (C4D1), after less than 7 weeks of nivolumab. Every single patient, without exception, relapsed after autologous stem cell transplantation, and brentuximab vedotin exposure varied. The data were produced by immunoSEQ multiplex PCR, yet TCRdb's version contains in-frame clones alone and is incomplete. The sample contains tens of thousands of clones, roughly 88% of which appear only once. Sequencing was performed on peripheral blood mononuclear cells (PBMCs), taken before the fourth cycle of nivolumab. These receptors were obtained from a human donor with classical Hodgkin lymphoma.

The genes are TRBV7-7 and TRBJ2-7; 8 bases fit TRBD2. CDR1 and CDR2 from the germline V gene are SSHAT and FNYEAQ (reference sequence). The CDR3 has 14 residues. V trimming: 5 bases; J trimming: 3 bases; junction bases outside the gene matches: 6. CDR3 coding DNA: TGTGCCAGCAGCCAAGCGGGAGCTGGCTACGAGCAGTACTTC. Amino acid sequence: CASSQAGAGYEQYF.

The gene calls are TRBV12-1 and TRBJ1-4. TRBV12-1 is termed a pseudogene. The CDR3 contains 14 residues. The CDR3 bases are TGTGCCAGCAGTTTTGGGTACCGGAAGGAAAAACTGTTTTTT. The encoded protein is CASSFGYRKEKLFF.

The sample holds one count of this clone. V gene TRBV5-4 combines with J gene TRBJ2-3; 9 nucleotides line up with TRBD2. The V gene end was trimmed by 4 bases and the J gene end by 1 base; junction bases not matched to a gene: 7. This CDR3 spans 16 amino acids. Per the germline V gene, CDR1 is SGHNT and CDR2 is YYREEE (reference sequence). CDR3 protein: CASSPGLALGTDTQYF. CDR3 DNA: TGTGCCAGCAGCCCGGGACTAGCTTTGGGCACAGATACGCAGTATTTT.

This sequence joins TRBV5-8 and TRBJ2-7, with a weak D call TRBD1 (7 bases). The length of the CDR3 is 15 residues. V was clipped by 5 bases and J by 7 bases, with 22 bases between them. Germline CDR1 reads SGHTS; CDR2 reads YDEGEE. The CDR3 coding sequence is TGTGCCAGCAGATCGTTCGGGACTCCCAGGGGGGAGCAGTACTTC. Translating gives CASRSFGTPRGEQYF.

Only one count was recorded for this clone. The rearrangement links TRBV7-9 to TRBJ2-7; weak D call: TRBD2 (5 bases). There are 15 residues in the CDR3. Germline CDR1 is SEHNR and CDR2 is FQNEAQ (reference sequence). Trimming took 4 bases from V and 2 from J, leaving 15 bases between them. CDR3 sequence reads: CASSSGREVAYEQYF. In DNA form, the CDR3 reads TGTGCCAGCAGCTCCGGCCGGGAAGTGGCCTACGAGCAGTACTTC.

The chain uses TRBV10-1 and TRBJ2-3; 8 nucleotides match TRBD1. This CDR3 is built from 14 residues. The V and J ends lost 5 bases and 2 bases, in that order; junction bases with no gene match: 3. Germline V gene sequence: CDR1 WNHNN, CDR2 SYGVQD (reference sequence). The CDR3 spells CASSRGQVTDTQYF. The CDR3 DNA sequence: TGCGCCAGCAGTAGGGGACAGGTCACAGATACGCAGTATTTT.

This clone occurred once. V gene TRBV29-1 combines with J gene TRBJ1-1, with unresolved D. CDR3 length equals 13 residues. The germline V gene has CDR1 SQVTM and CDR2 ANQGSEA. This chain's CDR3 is CSVALSMNTEAFF. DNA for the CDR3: TGCAGTGTAGCCCTTTCCATGAACACTGAAGCTTTCTTT. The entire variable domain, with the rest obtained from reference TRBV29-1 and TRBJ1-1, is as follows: SAVISQKPSRDICQRGTSLTIQCQVDSQVTMMFWYRQQPGQSLTLIATANQGSEATYESGFVIDKFPISRPNLTFSTLTVSNMSPEDSSIYLCSVALSMNTEAFFGQGTRLTVV.

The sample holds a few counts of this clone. The CDR3 here is CAWGVGAYGYTF. The CDR3 region has the DNA TGTGCCTGGGGGGTTGGAGCCTATGGCTACACCTTC. The rearrangement joins TRBV30 to TRBJ1-2; the D is unclear. V shed 5 bases and J shed 4 bases, with 11 bases lying between them. The CDR3 is made up of 12 amino acids. Per the germline V gene, CDR1 is GTSNPN and CDR2 is SVGIG (reference sequence).

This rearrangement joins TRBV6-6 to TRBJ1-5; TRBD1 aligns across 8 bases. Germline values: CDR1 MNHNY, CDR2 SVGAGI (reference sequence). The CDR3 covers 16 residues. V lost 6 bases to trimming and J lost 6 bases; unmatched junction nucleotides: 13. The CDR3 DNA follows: TGTGCCAGCAGAGCCGGACAGGGAAGATTGGGTCAGCCCCAGCATTTT. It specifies CASRAGQGRLGQPQHF.

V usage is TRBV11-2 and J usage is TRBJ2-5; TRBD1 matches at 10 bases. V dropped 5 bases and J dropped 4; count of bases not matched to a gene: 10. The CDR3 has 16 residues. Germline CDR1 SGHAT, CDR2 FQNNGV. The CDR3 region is CASSRPWTGGGETQYF. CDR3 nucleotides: TGTGCCAGCAGCCGACCCTGGACAGGGGGGGGAGAGACCCAGTACTTC.

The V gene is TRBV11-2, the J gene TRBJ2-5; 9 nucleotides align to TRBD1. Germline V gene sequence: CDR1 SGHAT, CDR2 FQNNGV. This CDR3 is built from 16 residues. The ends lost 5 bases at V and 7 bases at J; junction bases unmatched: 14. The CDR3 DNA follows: TGTGCCAGCAGCAGCTTGGAGGGACAGGGAGTGGGGACCCAGTACTTC. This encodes CASSSLEGQGVGTQYF.

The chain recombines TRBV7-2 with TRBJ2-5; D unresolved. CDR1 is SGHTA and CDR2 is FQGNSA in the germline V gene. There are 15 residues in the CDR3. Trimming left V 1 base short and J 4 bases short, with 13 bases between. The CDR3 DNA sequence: TGTGCCAGCAGCTTAGGAGTTGCTAGAGGAGAGACCCAGTACTTC. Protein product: CASSLGVARGETQYF.

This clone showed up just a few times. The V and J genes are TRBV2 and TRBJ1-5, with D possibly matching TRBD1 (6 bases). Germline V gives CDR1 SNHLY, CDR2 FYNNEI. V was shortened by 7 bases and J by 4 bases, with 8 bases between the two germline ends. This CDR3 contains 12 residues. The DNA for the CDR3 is TGTGCCAGCAAAGGACAGAATCAGCCCCAGCATTTT. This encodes CASKGQNQPQHF. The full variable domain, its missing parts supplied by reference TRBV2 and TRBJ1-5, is EPEVTQTPSHQVTQMGQEVILRCVPISNHLYFYWYRQILGQKVEFLVSFYNNEISEKSEIFDDQFSVERPDGSNFTLKIRSTKLEDSAMYFCASKGQNQPQHFGDGTRLSIL.

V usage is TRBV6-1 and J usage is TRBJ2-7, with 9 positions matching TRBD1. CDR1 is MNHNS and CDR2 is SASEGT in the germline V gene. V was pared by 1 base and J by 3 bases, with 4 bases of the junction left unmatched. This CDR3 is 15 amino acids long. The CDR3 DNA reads TGTGCCAGCAGTGAAGATTCGGGACAGGGCTACGAGCAGTACTTC. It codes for CASSEDSGQGYEQYF.

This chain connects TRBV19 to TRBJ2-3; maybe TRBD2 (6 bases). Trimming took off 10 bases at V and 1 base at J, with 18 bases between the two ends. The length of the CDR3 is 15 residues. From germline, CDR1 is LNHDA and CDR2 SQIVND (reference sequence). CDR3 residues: CATLPRERGTDTQYF. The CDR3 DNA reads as TGTGCCACCCTCCCCCGGGAGAGGGGCACAGATACGCAGTATTTT.

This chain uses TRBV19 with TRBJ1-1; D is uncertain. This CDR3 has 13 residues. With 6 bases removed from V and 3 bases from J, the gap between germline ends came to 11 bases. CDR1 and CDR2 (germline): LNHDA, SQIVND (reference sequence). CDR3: CASSPHGDTEAFF. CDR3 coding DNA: TGTGCCAGTAGCCCCCACGGGGACACTGAAGCTTTCTTT. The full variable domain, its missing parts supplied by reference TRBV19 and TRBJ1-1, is DGGITQSPKYLFRKEGQNVTLSCEQNLNHDAMYWYRQDPGQGLRLIYYSQIVNDFQKGDIAEGYSVSREKKESFPLTVTSAQKNPTAFYLCASSPHGDTEAFFGQGTRLTVV.

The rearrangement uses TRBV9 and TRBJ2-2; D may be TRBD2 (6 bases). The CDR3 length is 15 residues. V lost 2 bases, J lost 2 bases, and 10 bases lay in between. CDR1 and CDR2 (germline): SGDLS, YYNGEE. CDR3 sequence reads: CASSVLGTNTGELFF. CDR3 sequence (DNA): TGTGCCAGCAGCGTGCTCGGGACTAACACCGGGGAGCTGTTTTTT.

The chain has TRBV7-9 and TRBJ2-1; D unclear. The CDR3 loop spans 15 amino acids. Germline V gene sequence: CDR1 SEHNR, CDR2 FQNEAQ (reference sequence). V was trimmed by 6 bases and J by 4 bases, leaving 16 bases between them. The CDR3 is CASRRSRVSYNEQFF. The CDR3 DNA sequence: TGTGCCAGCAGAAGATCTAGGGTATCATACAATGAGCAGTTCTTC.

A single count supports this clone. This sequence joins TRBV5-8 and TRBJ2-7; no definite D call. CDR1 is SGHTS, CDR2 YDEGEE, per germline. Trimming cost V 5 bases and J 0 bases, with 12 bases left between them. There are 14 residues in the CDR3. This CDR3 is CASSLIGPSYEQYF. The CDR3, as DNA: TGTGCCAGCAGTTTGATCGGGCCCTCCTACGAGCAGTACTTC.

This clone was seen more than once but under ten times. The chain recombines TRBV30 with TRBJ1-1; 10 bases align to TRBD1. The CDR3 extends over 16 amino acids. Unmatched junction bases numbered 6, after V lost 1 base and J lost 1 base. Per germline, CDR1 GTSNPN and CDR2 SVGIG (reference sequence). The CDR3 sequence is CAWSGSGTGANTEAFF. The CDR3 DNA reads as TGTGCCTGGAGTGGATCTGGGACAGGGGCGAACACTGAAGCTTTCTTT.

This CDR3 reads CSVRRTGDTEAFF. In DNA, the CDR3 is TGCAGCGTCCGGCGGACAGGGGACACTGAAGCTTTCTTT. This chain connects TRBV29-1 to TRBJ1-1; TRBD1 matches 9 bases. Trimming cost V 6 bases and J 3 bases; bases outside gene matches: 5. This CDR3 is 13 amino acids long. The germline gives CDR1 SQVTM, CDR2 ANQGSEA. The whole variable domain, remainder taken from reference TRBV29-1 and TRBJ1-1, is SAVISQKPSRDICQRGTSLTIQCQVDSQVTMMFWYRQQPGQSLTLIATANQGSEATYESGFVIDKFPISRPNLTFSTLTVSNMSPEDSSIYLCSVRRTGDTEAFFGQGTRLTVV.

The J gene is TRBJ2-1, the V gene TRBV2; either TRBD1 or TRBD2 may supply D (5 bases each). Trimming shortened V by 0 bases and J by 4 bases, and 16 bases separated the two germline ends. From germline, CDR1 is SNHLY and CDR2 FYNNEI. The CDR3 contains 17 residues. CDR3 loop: CASSEAFLGRIYNEQFF. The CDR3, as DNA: TGTGCCAGCAGTGAAGCCTTTCTGGGACGGATATACAATGAGCAGTTCTTC.

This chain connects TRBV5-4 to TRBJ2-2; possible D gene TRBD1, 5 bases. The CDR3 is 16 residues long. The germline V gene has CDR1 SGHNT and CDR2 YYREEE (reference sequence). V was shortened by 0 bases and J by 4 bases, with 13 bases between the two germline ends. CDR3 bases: TGTGCCAGCAGCTTGGCCTGGCGGCAGGGCACCGGGGAGCTGTTTTTT. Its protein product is CASSLAWRQGTGELFF.

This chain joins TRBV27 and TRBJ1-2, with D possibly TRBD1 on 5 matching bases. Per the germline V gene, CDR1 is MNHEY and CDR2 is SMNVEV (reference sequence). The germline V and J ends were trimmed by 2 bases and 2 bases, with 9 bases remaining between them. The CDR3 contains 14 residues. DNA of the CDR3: TGTGCCAGCAGTTTAGTGGGGGGAAACTATGGCTACACCTTC. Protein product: CASSLVGGNYGYTF.

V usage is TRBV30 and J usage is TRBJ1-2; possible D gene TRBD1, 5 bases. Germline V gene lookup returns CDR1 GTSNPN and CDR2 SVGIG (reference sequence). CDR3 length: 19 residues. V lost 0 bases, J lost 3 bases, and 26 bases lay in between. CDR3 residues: CAWSVFMGDLGSSDYGYTF. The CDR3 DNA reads TGTGCCTGGAGTGTATTTATGGGGGACTTGGGCTCCTCGGACTATGGCTACACCTTC. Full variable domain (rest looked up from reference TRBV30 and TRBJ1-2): SQTIHQWPATLVQPVGSPLSLECTVEGTSNPNLYWYRQAAGRGLQLLFYSVGIGQISSEVPQNLSASRPQDRQFILSSKKLLLSDSGFYLCAWSVFMGDLGSSDYGYTFGSGTRLTVV.

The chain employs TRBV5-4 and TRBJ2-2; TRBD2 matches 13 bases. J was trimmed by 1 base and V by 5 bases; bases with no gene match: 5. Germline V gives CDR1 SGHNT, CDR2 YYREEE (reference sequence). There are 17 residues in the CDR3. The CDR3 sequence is CASRSGTSGVNTGELFF. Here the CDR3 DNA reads TGTGCCAGCAGGTCGGGGACTAGCGGGGTGAACACCGGGGAGCTGTTTTTT. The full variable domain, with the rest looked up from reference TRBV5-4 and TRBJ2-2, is ETGVTQSPTHLIKTRGQQVTLRCSSQSGHNTVSWYQQALGQGPQFIFQYYREEENGRGNFPPRFSGLQFPNYSSELNVNALELDDSALYLCASRSGTSGVNTGELFFGEGSRLTVL.

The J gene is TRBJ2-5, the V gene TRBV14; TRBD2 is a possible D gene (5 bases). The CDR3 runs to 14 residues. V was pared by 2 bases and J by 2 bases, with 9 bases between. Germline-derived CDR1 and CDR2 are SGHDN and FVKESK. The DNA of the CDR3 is TGTGCCAGCAGCCAATATACGGGACAAGAGACCCAGTACTTC. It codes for CASSQYTGQETQYF. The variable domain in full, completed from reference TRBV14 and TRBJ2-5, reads EAGVTQFPSHSVIEKGQTVTLRCDPISGHDNLYWYRRVMGKEIKFLLHFVKESKQDESGMPNNRFLAERTGGTYSTLKVQPAELEDSGVYFCASSQYTGQETQYFGPGTRLLVL.

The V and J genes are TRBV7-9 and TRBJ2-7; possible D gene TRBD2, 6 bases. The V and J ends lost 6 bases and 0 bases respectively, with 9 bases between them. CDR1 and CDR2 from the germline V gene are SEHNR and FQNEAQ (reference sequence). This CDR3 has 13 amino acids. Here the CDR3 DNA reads TGTGCCAGCAGGCCCGGGAGCTCCTACGAGCAGTACTTC. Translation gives CASRPGSSYEQYF.